This record looks at one T cell receptor beta chain sequence and its context. One junction end disagrees with the germline gene, perhaps due to a read error. With random hexamers, reverse transcription was performed on about 0.5 to 1 ug of RNA. Each CDR3 protein is one row after TCRdb ran MiXCR on the immunoSEQ multiplex PCR reads. Of 130,000 or so distinct CDR3 sequences in the sample, 96% were seen once. Sequencing of TCR beta, carried out with a high-throughput approach, was applied to CD8+ and CD4+ T cells from the blood. Through negative isolation, CD4+ and CD8+ T cells were obtained, while TEMRA cells were enriched using FACS. This specimen comes from a study of CD8 T cells in Susac syndrome. Turning to the study itself: Active disease was present in more than five of the sequenced Susac syndrome patients, and remission in eight or nine.

This CDR3 comprises 15 residues. Germline V CDR1 and CDR2: KGHDR, SFDVKD. This clonotype was obtained from a human donor with Susac syndrome. The rearrangement links TRBV24-1 to TRBJ2-3; the match to TRBD2 covers 7 bases. The sample comprised CD4+ T cells from PBMCs. CDR3 residues: CATSQRDPATNTQYF. Written as DNA, the CDR3 is TGTGCCACCTCCCAGCGGGACCCCGCCACAAATACGCAGTATTTT.